The clone carrying this T cell receptor (beta chain) was observed at least ten times. Library construction for TCR beta used iRepertoire HTBI primers and Arm-PCR of CDR3 regions. MiXCR, applied by TCRdb to the multiplex PCR reads, yields one record per CDR3 protein. The table lists about 620,000 distinct CDR3 sequences, 16% of them singletons. These data belong to a study of regulatory T cells in long-lasting Graves disease. Overall study context: New Graves' disease cases had less than 3 months of antithyroid drugs.

The time point: newly diagnosed GD, antithyroid drugs for less than 3 months. PBMC-extracted RNA yielded the TCR library. The sample was also reused in another study, on T cells in Graves' hyperthyroidism and ophthalmopathy.

This receptor was obtained from a woman aged 25 to 39 with Graves disease. The sample in question was peripheral blood mononuclear cells (PBMCs), obtained at new diagnosis, from a patient treated with antithyroid drugs.

The DNA of the CDR3 is TGTGCCAGCAGTGAAATGGAGGGCACTGAAGCTTTCTTT. It yields the protein CASSEMEGTEAFF. The rearrangement joins TRBV6-4 to TRBJ1-1; no reliable D call. The germline V and J ends were trimmed by 3 bases and 4 bases, with 9 bases remaining between them. The CDR3 is 13 residues long. Germline CDR1 is MRHNA and CDR2 is SNTAGT.